These 3 T cell receptor beta chains share one sample of origin, sequenced in a study of blood T cell repertoires in COVID-19. The assay was immunoSEQ multiplex PCR, and TCRdb's table has in-frame clones only and misses some. The data show almost 200,000 clones, around 92% seen once. Sequenced material: PBMCs or T cells enriched from blood (not recorded which). The receptors here all came from a woman aged 18 to 35 who had recovered from COVID-19.

This chain joins TRBV28 and TRBJ2-3, with D maybe TRBD2 (5 bases). CDR1 MDHEN and CDR2 SYDVKM come from the germline V gene. Trimming left V 3 bases short and J 0 bases short, with 16 bases between. The CDR3 runs 17 residues. CDR3 sequence reads: CASSFVWRTASTDTQYF. CDR3 DNA: TGTGCCAGCAGTTTTGTATGGAGGACGGCTAGCACAGATACGCAGTATTTT.

J is TRBJ1-1 and V is TRBV2, with D tentatively TRBD1 (5 bases). The CDR3 has 13 residues. Germline V lookup: CDR1 SNHLY, CDR2 FYNNEI. V was cut by 7 bases and J by 1 base, with 10 bases left in between. CDR3 sequence reads: CASKGRANTEAFF. The CDR3 DNA reads TGTGCCAGCAAGGGCAGGGCGAACACTGAAGCTTTCTTT. Full variable domain (missing parts from reference TRBV2 and TRBJ1-1): EPEVTQTPSHQVTQMGQEVILRCVPISNHLYFYWYRQILGQKVEFLVSFYNNEISEKSEIFDDQFSVERPDGSNFTLKIRSTKLEDSAMYFCASKGRANTEAFFGQGTRLTVV.

The chain has TRBV30 and TRBJ2-1; D unresolved. Trimming removed 5 bases from V and 7 bases from J, with 9 bases in between. CDR1 is GTSNPN, CDR2 SVGIG, per germline (reference sequence). The CDR3 is 11 residues long. The CDR3 DNA reads as TGTGCCTGGGACCGAGGAAATGAGCAGTTCTTC. This codes for CAWDRGNEQFF.